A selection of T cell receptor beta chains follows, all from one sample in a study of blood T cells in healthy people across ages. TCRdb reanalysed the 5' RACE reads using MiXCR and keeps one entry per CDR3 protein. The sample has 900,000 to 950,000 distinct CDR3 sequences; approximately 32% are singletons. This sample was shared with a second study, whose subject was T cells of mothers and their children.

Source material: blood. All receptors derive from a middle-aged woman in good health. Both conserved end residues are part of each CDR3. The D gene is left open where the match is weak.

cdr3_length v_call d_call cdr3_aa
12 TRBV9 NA CASSAGGVEQFF
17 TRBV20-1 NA CSAPLQGGPYSNQPQHF
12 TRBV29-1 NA CSVGGLSDGYTF
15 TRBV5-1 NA CASRVPGTSYNEQFF
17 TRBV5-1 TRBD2 CASRKPRTSGIGETQYF
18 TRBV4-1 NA CASSQAGGYRGLDNEQFF
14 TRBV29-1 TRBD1 CSVAMGQNNYGYTF
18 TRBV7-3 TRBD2 CASSLTFMGLAGRETQYF
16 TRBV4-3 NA CASSQDFGAKYNEQFF
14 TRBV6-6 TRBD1 CASTRTGRVTEAFF
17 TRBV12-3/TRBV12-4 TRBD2 CVSSLGTSGGRRETQYF
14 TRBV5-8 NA CASSGRGVVNEQFF
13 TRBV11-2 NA CASSLGRLREQYF
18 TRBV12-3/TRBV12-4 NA CASSLRVAGMSGKVALHF
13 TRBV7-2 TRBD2 CASSWTSGGEEFF
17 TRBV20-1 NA CSAIDTGGTYSYNEQFF